What follows describes a single T cell receptor beta chain. The antigen remains unidentified. The V gene's germline CDR1 is LNHDA and CDR2 SQIVND (reference sequence). The CDR3 runs to 11 residues. V was shortened by 8 bases and J by 3 bases, with 7 bases between the two germline ends. These data are taken from a study of post-analysis software for immune sequencing data. Study at large: Clinical courses comprised relapsing-remitting, secondary progressive and progressive-relapsing multiple sclerosis. General study points: With F measure, samples from one preparation batch clustered together strongly. There were a handful of TRBV segments more frequent in patients than controls, and TRBV5-6, TRBV5-1 and TRBV20-1 were among them. There was significantly lower normalized Chao1 diversity in multiple sclerosis patients than in controls.

Tagging with unique molecular identifiers was a feature of the TCR beta cDNA libraries. MiXCR, run by TCRdb on the PCR reads, gives a single entry per CDR3 protein. Counted here are some 890,000 distinct CDR3 sequences, approximately 57% occurring once; the ten biggest clones make up 4.6%. V usage is TRBV19 and J usage is TRBJ2-5; D is unclear. This clonotype was sampled from a girl between 10 and 17 years old with multiple sclerosis. Sequenced input: blood. As DNA, the CDR3 is TGTGCCAGTTGCTCTGAAGAGACCCAGTACTTC. It yields the protein CASCSEETQYF.